The rows below give T cell receptor beta chains drawn from one sample of a study of cytomegalovirus exposure and HLA in healthy donors. The table came from immunoSEQ multiplex PCR; TCRdb's copy has only in-frame clones and leaves some out. This sample's clone table lists 30,000 to 35,000 clones. Source material: PBMCs. Source of these receptors: a woman aged 35 to 49 in good health and CMV-seropositive. Each CDR3 is given with its conserved first and last residue. Each record gives: D gene, J gene, V gene, CDR3 protein, CDR3 DNA. The D gene is left open where the match is weak.

D gene: -; J gene: TRBJ2-1; V gene: TRBV6-1; CDR3 protein: CASSEETAGRNEQFF; CDR3 DNA: TGTGCCAGCAGTGAGGAGACGGCGGGGCGTAATGAGCAGTTCTTC
D gene: -; J gene: TRBJ2-5; V gene: TRBV6-1; CDR3 protein: CASSVAAGETQYF; CDR3 DNA: TGTGCCAGCAGTGTTGCCGCAGGAGAGACCCAGTACTTC
D gene: -; J gene: TRBJ2-3; V gene: TRBV4-1; CDR3 protein: CASSPREIPTDTQYF; CDR3 DNA: TGCGCCAGCAGCCCCCGGGAGATTCCCACAGATACGCAGTATTTT
D gene: TRBD2; J gene: TRBJ2-5; V gene: TRBV5-1; CDR3 protein: CASSSGLALQETQYF; CDR3 DNA: TGCGCCAGCAGCTCCGGACTAGCGCTCCAAGAGACCCAGTACTTC
D gene: -; J gene: TRBJ2-3; V gene: TRBV5-1; CDR3 protein: CASSSVTRQSPDTQYF; CDR3 DNA: TGCGCCAGCAGCTCTGTGACTAGACAATCCCCAGATACGCAGTATTTT
D gene: -; J gene: TRBJ1-1; V gene: TRBV30; CDR3 protein: CAWSERSNTEAFF; CDR3 DNA: TGTGCCTGGAGTGAAAGGAGCAACACTGAAGCTTTCTTT
D gene: TRBD1; J gene: TRBJ1-2; V gene: TRBV29-1; CDR3 protein: CSVEQGVNYGYTF; CDR3 DNA: TGCAGCGTTGAACAGGGGGTCAACTATGGCTACACCTTC
D gene: -; J gene: TRBJ2-3; V gene: TRBV6-5; CDR3 protein: CASSSQSHTDTQYF; CDR3 DNA: TGTGCCAGCAGTTCCCAAAGCCACACAGATACGCAGTATTTT
D gene: -; J gene: TRBJ2-2; V gene: TRBV5-1; CDR3 protein: CASSLNSGSNTGELFF; CDR3 DNA: TGCGCCAGCAGCTTGAATAGCGGCTCCAACACCGGGGAGCTGTTTTTT
D gene: TRBD1; J gene: TRBJ2-3; V gene: TRBV9; CDR3 protein: CASSGIGTGVISTDTQYF; CDR3 DNA: TGTGCCAGCAGCGGAATTGGGACAGGGGTCATTAGCACAGATACGCAGTATTTT
D gene: -; J gene: TRBJ1-2; V gene: TRBV18; CDR3 protein: CASSRNSDSYGYTF; CDR3 DNA: TGTGCCAGCTCACGGAACTCGGACTCCTATGGCTACACCTTC
D gene: -; J gene: TRBJ1-4; V gene: TRBV30; CDR3 protein: CAWSVQGATNEKLFF; CDR3 DNA: TGTGCCTGGAGTGTTCAGGGTGCAACTAATGAAAAACTGTTTTTT
D gene: -; J gene: TRBJ1-1; V gene: TRBV16; CDR3 protein: CASSQFSGRTEAFF; CDR3 DNA: TGTGCCAGCAGCCAATTTTCAGGGCGCACTGAAGCTTTCTTT
D gene: -; J gene: TRBJ2-7; V gene: TRBV7-8; CDR3 protein: CASSSRQGGRIYEQYF; CDR3 DNA: TGTGCCAGCAGCTCCAGACAGGGAGGTAGGATCTACGAGCAGTACTTC
D gene: -; J gene: TRBJ2-7; V gene: TRBV29-1; CDR3 protein: CSAGDTSYEQYF; CDR3 DNA: TGCAGCGCAGGGGACACCTCATACGAGCAGTACTTC
D gene: TRBD1; J gene: TRBJ1-5; V gene: TRBV4-1; CDR3 protein: CASSQDPTGGESNQPQHF; CDR3 DNA: TGCGCCAGCAGCCAGGACCCGACAGGGGGGGAGAGCAATCAGCCCCAGCATTTT
D gene: -; J gene: TRBJ2-3; V gene: TRBV7-3; CDR3 protein: CASSLGLAASTDTQYF; CDR3 DNA: TGTGCCAGCAGCTTAGGATTAGCGGCTAGCACAGATACGCAGTATTTT
D gene: -; J gene: TRBJ1-2; V gene: TRBV29-1; CDR3 protein: CSVGGGSGYGYTF; CDR3 DNA: TGCAGCGTTGGCGGAGGATCGGGGTATGGCTACACCTTC
D gene: TRBD2; J gene: TRBJ2-5; V gene: TRBV30; CDR3 protein: CAWSVKGGETQYF; CDR3 DNA: TGTGCCTGGAGTGTAAAGGGAGGGGAGACCCAGTACTTC
D gene: TRBD2; J gene: TRBJ2-5; V gene: TRBV6-5; CDR3 protein: CASSIGTSQENQYF; CDR3 DNA: TGTGCCAGTTCAATCGGGACTAGCCAAGAGAACCAGTACTTC
D gene: TRBD1; J gene: TRBJ1-5; V gene: TRBV7-9; CDR3 protein: CASSSTGTGTRNQPQHF; CDR3 DNA: TGTGCCAGCAGCTCTACCGGGACAGGTACTAGAAATCAGCCCCAGCATTTT
D gene: TRBD2; J gene: TRBJ2-3; V gene: TRBV18; CDR3 protein: CASSPAGISTDTQYF; CDR3 DNA: TGTGCCAGCTCGCCAGCGGGAATTAGCACAGATACGCAGTATTTT
D gene: TRBD1; J gene: TRBJ1-2; V gene: TRBV6-6; CDR3 protein: CASSYTTTGGDGYTF; CDR3 DNA: TGTGCCAGCAGTTACACCACCACAGGGGGCGACGGCTACACCTTC
D gene: -; J gene: TRBJ2-6; V gene: TRBV5-1; CDR3 protein: CASSLFPGSGANVLTF; CDR3 DNA: TGCGCCAGCAGCTTGTTCCCCGGGTCTGGGGCCAACGTCCTGACTTTC
D gene: -; J gene: TRBJ2-1; V gene: TRBV5-1; CDR3 protein: CASSETIATREFF; CDR3 DNA: TGCGCCAGCAGCGAAACAATAGCGACTCGCGAGTTCTTC
D gene: TRBD1; J gene: TRBJ2-7; V gene: TRBV20-1; CDR3 protein: CSARDDRGQYF; CDR3 DNA: TGCAGTGCTAGAGATGACAGGGGCCAGTACTTC
D gene: TRBD1; J gene: TRBJ2-7; V gene: TRBV28; CDR3 protein: CASSSWTGANEQYF; CDR3 DNA: TGTGCCAGCAGTTCATGGACAGGCGCCAACGAGCAGTACTTC
D gene: -; J gene: TRBJ2-7; V gene: TRBV6-6; CDR3 protein: CATDPQGRAVEQYF; CDR3 DNA: TGTGCCACCGACCCGCAGGGGAGGGCTGTCGAGCAGTACTTC
D gene: -; J gene: TRBJ2-7; V gene: TRBV6-4; CDR3 protein: CANSRLPLSAYEQYF; CDR3 DNA: TGTGCCAACTCACGCCTCCCGTTGAGCGCCTACGAGCAGTACTTC
D gene: -; J gene: TRBJ2-7; V gene: TRBV5-4; CDR3 protein: CASSFDRQSYEQYF; CDR3 DNA: TGTGCCAGCAGCTTCGACAGACAATCCTACGAGCAGTACTTC
D gene: TRBD2; J gene: TRBJ2-3; V gene: TRBV29-1; CDR3 protein: CSVEGVAGGRDTQYF; CDR3 DNA: TGCAGCGTCGAGGGAGTAGCGGGAGGTCGCGATACGCAGTATTTT
D gene: TRBD2; J gene: TRBJ2-2; V gene: TRBV5-1; CDR3 protein: CASSGGTSGWNTGELFF; CDR3 DNA: TGCGCCAGCAGCGGGGGGACTAGCGGGTGGAACACCGGGGAGCTGTTTTTT
D gene: TRBD2; J gene: TRBJ2-1; V gene: TRBV4-3; CDR3 protein: CASSRTSGPYNEQFF; CDR3 DNA: TGCGCCAGCAGCCGGACTAGCGGGCCGTACAATGAGCAGTTCTTC
D gene: -; J gene: TRBJ1-1; V gene: TRBV7-9; CDR3 protein: CASSLAAENTEAFF; CDR3 DNA: TGTGCCAGCAGCTTAGCGGCCGAAAACACTGAAGCTTTCTTT
D gene: -; J gene: TRBJ2-5; V gene: TRBV2; CDR3 protein: CASSYSEETQYF; CDR3 DNA: TGTGCCAGCAGTTACTCGGAAGAGACCCAGTACTTC
D gene: -; J gene: TRBJ2-2; V gene: TRBV5-1; CDR3 protein: CASSLQRRNTGELFF; CDR3 DNA: TGCGCCAGCAGCTTGCAGCGGAGGAACACCGGGGAGCTGTTTTTT
D gene: TRBD2; J gene: TRBJ2-2; V gene: TRBV10-3; CDR3 protein: CAIRSGAGGPHTGELFF; CDR3 DNA: TGTGCCATCAGGTCAGGGGCGGGAGGGCCTCATACCGGGGAGCTGTTTTTT
D gene: -; J gene: TRBJ1-4; V gene: TRBV29-1; CDR3 protein: CSVVSSMNEKLFF; CDR3 DNA: TGCAGCGTTGTTTCTAGTATGAATGAAAAACTGTTTTTT
D gene: -; J gene: TRBJ1-5; V gene: TRBV4-2; CDR3 protein: CASSLNRDQPQHF; CDR3 DNA: TGTGCCAGCAGCCTTAACAGGGATCAGCCCCAGCATTTT
D gene: TRBD1; J gene: TRBJ1-1; V gene: TRBV14; CDR3 protein: CASSQSFPRDRGIRNTEAFF; CDR3 DNA: TGTGCCAGCAGCCAATCCTTTCCCCGGGACAGGGGTATTAGGAACACTGAAGCTTTCTTT
D gene: -; J gene: TRBJ1-2; V gene: TRBV18; CDR3 protein: CASSLSTEYGYTF; CDR3 DNA: TGTGCCAGCTCGCTCTCGACAGAATATGGCTACACCTTC
D gene: -; J gene: TRBJ2-7; V gene: TRBV5-1; CDR3 protein: CASREWGGHEQYF; CDR3 DNA: TGCGCCAGCAGGGAGTGGGGGGGCCACGAGCAGTACTTC
D gene: -; J gene: TRBJ1-2; V gene: TRBV6-6; CDR3 protein: CASSSTNYGYTF; CDR3 DNA: TGTGCCAGCAGTTCCACAAACTATGGCTACACCTTC
D gene: -; J gene: TRBJ2-3; V gene: TRBV15; CDR3 protein: CATSRGGGVGTDTQYF; CDR3 DNA: TGTGCCACCAGCCGTGGAGGGGGCGTAGGCACAGATACGCAGTATTTT
D gene: -; J gene: TRBJ2-5; V gene: TRBV9; CDR3 protein: CASSPRQFLQETQYF; CDR3 DNA: TGTGCCAGCAGCCCCCGACAGTTTCTCCAAGAGACCCAGTACTTC
D gene: TRBD1; J gene: TRBJ1-1; V gene: TRBV5-6; CDR3 protein: CASSLVGQASEAFF; CDR3 DNA: TGTGCCAGCAGCTTGGTCGGACAGGCCTCTGAAGCTTTCTTT
D gene: -; J gene: TRBJ2-1; V gene: TRBV7-2; CDR3 protein: CASSLAPPGVANEQFF; CDR3 DNA: TGTGCCAGCAGCTTAGCGCCTCCGGGAGTTGCCAATGAGCAGTTCTTC
D gene: -; J gene: TRBJ2-1; V gene: TRBV5-4; CDR3 protein: CASSLGHDEQFF; CDR3 DNA: TGTGCCAGCAGCTTGGGACATGATGAGCAGTTCTTC